A single sample gave rise to the 22 T cell receptor beta chains below, sequenced in a study of blood T cell repertoires in COVID-19 (dated by TCRdb to 2018 to 2020). The receptor library was made with the immunoSEQ multiplex PCR assay. Held by TCRdb, this immuneACCESS table contains in-frame sequences only and omits some clones. Under half of the omission traces to an unresolved V gene where checked; the cause of the rest is unknown. This sample holds about 280,000 clones; roughly 89% were observed only once. The top ten clonotypes cover less than 3% of the sample. Sequencing was performed on peripheral blood. The receptors shown here come from a woman between 25 and 40 years old with active or convalescent COVID-19.

The rearrangement joins TRBV20-1 to TRBJ2-3, with D maybe TRBD1 (6 bases). The CDR3 is 12 residues long. The germline V gene has CDR1 DFQATT and CDR2 SNEGSKA (reference sequence). With 3 bases removed from V and 3 bases from J, the gap between germline ends came to 7 bases. In nucleotides, the CDR3 is TGCAGTGCTAGTCAGGGGACAGATACGCAGTATTTT. Translated, it gives CSASQGTDTQYF.

This chain links TRBV24-1 with TRBJ2-1, with D possibly TRBD2 on 6 matching bases. Germline V gene lookup returns CDR1 KGHDR and CDR2 SFDVKD. This CDR3 contains 15 residues. V was cut by 3 bases and J by 5 bases, with 13 bases left in between. In nucleotides, the CDR3 is TGTGCCACCAGTGATCCCGGGACTCCACACAATGAGCAGTTCTTC. Translated, it gives CATSDPGTPHNEQFF.

CDR3 nucleotide sequence: TGCAGCGGCTCCCCCCGGACAGGTTTTCATGAGCAGTTCTTC. It is translated as CSGSPRTGFHEQFF. V is TRBV29-1 and J is TRBJ2-1; 7 bases agree with TRBD1. This CDR3 is 14 amino acids long. The ends lost 7 bases at V and 8 bases at J; junction bases unmatched: 14. Germline CDR1 is SQVTM and CDR2 is ANQGSEA.

The CDR3: CASSQALDRGQQKIEAFF. Written as DNA, the CDR3 is TGCGCCAGCAGCCAAGCCCTGGACAGGGGGCAGCAGAAGATTGAAGCTTTCTTT. The chain is built from TRBV4-1 and TRBJ1-1, with 11 bases fitting TRBD1. Germline assignment: CDR1 MGHRA and CDR2 YSYEKL. V lost 1 base and J lost 7; bases outside the gene matches: 14. This CDR3 comprises 18 residues.

The chain employs TRBV4-3 and TRBJ2-7; a possible D gene is TRBD2 (6 bases). Germline CDR1 LGHNA, CDR2 YSLEER. The V gene lost 3 bases and the J gene lost 1 base, with 10 bases spanning the gap. The CDR3 has 14 residues. The CDR3 spells CASSHGLFSYEQYF. CDR3 nucleotides: TGCGCCAGCAGCCATGGACTATTTTCCTACGAGCAGTACTTC.

The genes are TRBV10-3 and TRBJ1-5; D perhaps matches TRBD1 (5 bases). This CDR3 region has 13 residues. The ends were cut back, 2 bases at V and 7 bases at J, with 9 bases in the middle. CDR1 is ENHRY, CDR2 SYGVKD, per germline. The CDR3 sequence is CAISEATGQPQHF. In nucleotides, the CDR3 is TGTGCCATCAGTGAGGCTACAGGACAGCCCCAGCATTTT.

The J gene is TRBJ2-5, the V gene TRBV6-1, with D possibly matching TRBD1 (6 bases). The CDR3 extends over 15 amino acids. The V gene's germline CDR1 is MNHNS and CDR2 SASEGT. V lost 1 base and J 1 base, leaving 10 bases between the germline ends. The CDR3 region is CASSEGGTPQETQYF. The CDR3 coding sequence is TGTGCCAGCAGTGAAGGAGGGACACCCCAAGAGACCCAGTACTTC.

This chain links TRBV29-1 with TRBJ1-1, with D tentatively TRBD1 (5 bases). The CDR3 extends over 12 amino acids. With 4 bases removed from V and 9 bases from J, the gap between germline ends came to 15 bases. Germline CDR1 is SQVTM and CDR2 is ANQGSEA. The CDR3 nucleotides are TGCAGCGTTGTCCCCGGGGGTGCCCAAGCTTTCTTT. As protein: CSVVPGGAQAFF.

The J gene is TRBJ2-1, the V gene TRBV11-3, with D possibly being TRBD1 (6 bases). Trimming left V 5 bases short and J 2 bases short, with 7 bases between. Germline assignment: CDR1 SGHNT and CDR2 YENEEA. The CDR3 is made up of 13 amino acids. The CDR3 loop is CASSGGPYNEQFF. The DNA of the CDR3 is TGTGCCAGCAGCGGGGGCCCCTACAATGAGCAGTTCTTC.

The rearrangement joins TRBV29-1 to TRBJ2-1; D unresolved. From germline, CDR1 is SQVTM and CDR2 ANQGSEA. The CDR3 contains 11 residues. The V end was cut by 5 bases, the J end by 3 bases, with 5 bases between. As DNA, the CDR3 is TGCAGCGTTAGCTACTACAATGAGCAGTTCTTC. It yields the protein CSVSYYNEQFF.

This clone showed up just a few times. The chain links TRBV18 to TRBJ1-4, with TRBD1 matching 7 bases. Looked up from germline, CDR1 is KGHSH and CDR2 is LQKENI. The CDR3 totals 15 residues. V lost 5 bases to trimming and J lost 8 bases; unmatched junction nucleotides: 11. The CDR3 reads CASSTADRVQEKLFF. CDR3 nucleotides: TGTGCCAGCTCAACGGCTGACAGGGTTCAGGAAAAACTGTTTTTT.

The chain employs TRBV24-1 and TRBJ2-7; tentatively, D is TRBD1 (6 bases). The CDR3 has 16 amino acids. Germline V gene sequence: CDR1 KGHDR, CDR2 SFDVKD. Deletions cut 3 bases from V and 6 bases from J, with 20 bases between. The CDR3 loop reads CATSDPKQGSRGEQYF. The CDR3 DNA follows: TGTGCCACCAGTGATCCTAAACAGGGAAGTAGAGGCGAGCAGTACTTC.

The chain carries TRBV7-9 and TRBJ1-2; TRBD1 agrees at 8 bases. With 2 bases clipped from V and 6 bases from J, the junction kept 5 bases outside the gene matches. This CDR3 has 14 residues. The V gene's germline CDR1 is SEHNR and CDR2 FQNEAQ (reference sequence). The CDR3 spells CASSLQGAENGYTF. Written as DNA, the CDR3 is TGTGCCAGCAGCTTACAGGGGGCTGAAAATGGCTACACCTTC.

This sequence joins TRBV10-1 and TRBJ1-3; D is ambiguous. Germline assignment: CDR1 WNHNN and CDR2 SYGVQD (reference sequence). The CDR3 runs to 13 residues. V was cut by 6 bases and J by 0 bases, with 6 bases left in between. The CDR3 loop is CASSYSSGNTIYF. CDR3 coding DNA: TGCGCCAGCAGCTACAGCTCTGGAAACACCATATATTTT.

The genes are TRBV24-1 and TRBJ2-7; no clear D. V was shortened by 3 bases and J by 3 bases, with 20 bases between the two germline ends. Germline V gene lookup returns CDR1 KGHDR and CDR2 SFDVKD. The CDR3 length is 17 residues. The CDR3 loop reads CATSDIPPWSEIYEQYF. DNA for the CDR3: TGTGCCACCAGTGATATCCCGCCTTGGTCGGAGATCTACGAGCAGTACTTC.

A few counts support this clone. The V and J genes are TRBV24-1 and TRBJ2-7; 7 positions agree with TRBD1. In germline, CDR1 is KGHDR, CDR2 SFDVKD. This CDR3 is built from 16 residues. The trim removed 2 bases at V and 2 bases at J, leaving 8 bases unmatched. This chain's CDR3 is CATSDSPRTGTYEQYF. The CDR3 DNA follows: TGTGCCACCAGTGATTCCCCAAGGACAGGAACCTACGAGCAGTACTTC.

The gene calls are TRBV19 and TRBJ1-3; D possibly corresponds to TRBD1 (6 bases). V was shortened by 7 bases and J by 0 bases, with 10 bases between the two germline ends. This CDR3 has 14 residues. The V gene's germline CDR1 is LNHDA and CDR2 SQIVND (reference sequence). The CDR3 loop is CASILGGSGNTIYF. CDR3 nucleotide sequence: TGTGCCAGTATCCTAGGGGGCTCTGGAAACACCATATATTTT. Together with reference TRBV19 and TRBJ1-3, the CDR3 gives the full variable domain: DGGITQSPKYLFRKEGQNVTLSCEQNLNHDAMYWYRQDPGQGLRLIYYSQIVNDFQKGDIAEGYSVSREKKESFPLTVTSAQKNPTAFYLCASILGGSGNTIYFGEGSWLTVV.

This clone was seen just once. The chain uses TRBV6-1 and TRBJ1-3, with 9 nucleotides matching TRBD1. CDR1 and CDR2 (germline): MNHNS, SASEGT. Trimming cost V 2 bases and J 8 bases; bases outside gene matches: 13. The CDR3 is made up of 17 amino acids. CDR3 region: CASSERRGTGGQDTIYF. CDR3 coding DNA: TGTGCCAGCAGTGAAAGGAGAGGAACAGGGGGCCAAGACACCATATATTTT.

This clone showed up just a few times. This chain joins TRBV30 and TRBJ1-6; TRBD1 matches at 10 bases. This CDR3 contains 16 residues. In germline, CDR1 is GTSNPN, CDR2 SVGIG (reference sequence). V trimming: 1 base; J trimming: 10 bases; junction bases outside the gene matches: 10. CDR3 nucleotide sequence: TGTGCCTGGAGTGCCGGGACAGGGGTTCGAGGATCACCCCTCCACTTT. It translates to CAWSAGTGVRGSPLHF.

J is TRBJ2-7 and V is TRBV6-5, with D possibly being TRBD1 (6 bases). CDR1 and CDR2 (germline): MNHEY, SVGAGI. This CDR3 spans 15 amino acids. The germline V and J ends were trimmed by 6 bases and 1 base, with 16 bases remaining between them. CDR3 region: CASRKPGQSSYEQYF. The CDR3 coding sequence is TGTGCCAGCAGAAAACCGGGACAAAGTTCCTACGAGCAGTACTTC.

This clone has just a few counts. The CDR3 here is CAIKGQGADQPQHF. The CDR3 DNA reads TGTGCCATCAAAGGGCAGGGGGCGGATCAGCCCCAGCATTTT. The chain combines TRBV10-3 with TRBJ1-5; 8 positions agree with TRBD1. The CDR3 is 14 amino acids. V gave up 7 bases and J gave up 5 bases; unmatched junction bases: 7. Germline V gene lookup returns CDR1 ENHRY and CDR2 SYGVKD.

The chain has TRBV6-5 and TRBJ1-1; TRBD1 matches 7 bases. Trimming took 5 bases from V and 4 from J; bases not matched to a gene: 10. The CDR3 totals 15 residues. Per germline, CDR1 MNHEY and CDR2 SVGAGI. For the CDR3, the DNA is TGTGCCAGCAGTCGTCTTGACAGGGACCTCACTGAAGCTTTCTTT. Translating gives CASSRLDRDLTEAFF.